Each of the 21 T cell receptor beta chains below was sequenced from the same sample in a study of blood T cells in healthy people across ages. Through a sample-barcoded 5' primer and a J-beta primer mix, a second PCR was run for about 6 to 11 cycles. TCRdb reanalysed the 5' RACE reads using MiXCR and keeps one entry per CDR3 protein. The sample carries 780,000 or so distinct CDR3 sequences, roughly three fifths recorded once. The material sequenced was blood. The receptors originated from a man aged 40-49 years in good health.

This chain links TRBV7-9 with TRBJ2-5; D possibly matches TRBD1 or TRBD2 (5 bases each). V was trimmed by 8 bases and J by 1 base, leaving 17 bases between them. Germline CDR1 and CDR2: SEHNR and FQNEAQ (reference sequence). The CDR3 runs 15 residues. The CDR3 protein is CASWIGTTGQETQYF. The CDR3 coding sequence is TGTGCCAGCTGGATCGGGACCACAGGCCAAGAGACCCAGTACTTC.

Turning to this clonotype: At one end the junction does not follow the germline gene, possibly because of a read error. The rearrangement links TRBV9 to TRBJ2-6; 8 bases map to TRBD1. CDR1 SGDLS and CDR2 YYNGEE come from the germline V gene. The CDR3 runs 15 residues. The CDR3, as DNA: TGTGCCAGCAGCGTAGGAGTGACAGGGGCCAACGTCCCGACTTTC. Translating gives CASSVGVTGANVPTF. Drawing the rest from reference TRBV9 and TRBJ2-6, the complete variable domain is DSGVTQTPKHLITATGQRVTLRCSPRSGDLSVYWYQQSLDQGLQFLIQYYNGEERAKGNILERFSAQQFPDLHSELNLSSLELGDSALYFCASSVGVTGANVPTFGAGSRLTVL.

The chain couples TRBV20-1 to TRBJ2-3; D call uncertain. The CDR3 totals 11 residues. V shed 5 bases and J shed 4 bases, with 7 bases lying between them. Germline V gene data show CDR1 as DFQATT and CDR2 as SNEGSKA (reference sequence). CDR3 nucleotide sequence: TGCAGTGCTCCCTTCCCAGATACGCAGTATTTT. Protein sequence: CSAPFPDTQYF.

This clonotype was recorded only once. The rearrangement uses TRBV25-1 and TRBJ2-3; perhaps TRBD2 as D (5 bases). Germline V gene data show CDR1 as MGHDK and CDR2 as SYGVNS. The CDR3 loop spans 13 amino acids. Trimming stripped 9 bases from V and 1 base from J, with 11 bases between. Here the CDR3 DNA reads TGTGCCAGTAACGGGATGGGCACAGATACGCAGTATTTT. As protein: CASNGMGTDTQYF.

The CDR3 bases are TGTGCCACCATGAGCGGGAGTGGGGATGAGCAGTTCTTC. As protein: CATMSGSGDEQFF. The rearrangement joins TRBV10-3 to TRBJ2-1, with 8 bases fitting TRBD2. Germline V gene data show CDR1 as ENHRY and CDR2 as SYGVKD. The CDR3 is made up of 13 amino acids. The V segment lost 10 bases and the J segment 8 bases; nucleotides outside the gene matches: 10.

V usage is TRBV12-3 or TRBV12-4 and J usage is TRBJ2-7, with D perhaps being TRBD1 or TRBD2 (6 bases each). Deletions cut 6 bases from V and 3 bases from J, with 12 bases between. CDR3 length: 13 amino acids. The CDR3 DNA sequence: TGTGCCAGCAGCCAGGAGGGACACTACGAGCAGTACTTC. This codes for CASSQEGHYEQYF.

The V call is TRBV3-1, the J call TRBJ2-5; 10 positions agree with TRBD2. Looked up from germline, CDR1 is LGHDT and CDR2 is YNNKEL (reference sequence). The trim removed 2 bases at V and 2 bases at J, leaving 11 bases unmatched. The length of the CDR3 is 18 residues. The CDR3 region is CASSQRKLAGRRQETQYF. CDR3 nucleotides: TGTGCCAGCAGCCAAAGGAAACTAGCGGGGAGGAGACAAGAGACCCAGTACTTC.

The V gene is TRBV6-5, the J gene TRBJ2-7; no clear D. V was cut by 5 bases and J by 1 base, with 15 bases left in between. CDR1 and CDR2 (germline): MNHEY, SVGAGI. The CDR3 runs 15 residues. CDR3 sequence (DNA): TGTGCCAGCAGTGGTGGAACTCTAGGGTCCTACGAGCAGTACTTC. Translated: CASSGGTLGSYEQYF.

The V call is TRBV27, the J call TRBJ2-1; D call uncertain. CDR1 and CDR2 (germline): MNHEY, SMNVEV (reference sequence). Trimming removed 2 bases from V and 6 bases from J, with 11 bases in between. The CDR3 covers 14 residues. The CDR3 coding sequence is TGTGCCAGCAGTTTACGACTTCCCCCCAATGAGCAGTTCTTC. It yields the protein CASSLRLPPNEQFF.

This chain connects TRBV24-1 to TRBJ1-4, with TRBD1 matching 7 bases. CDR3 size: 14 residues. In germline, CDR1 is KGHDR, CDR2 SFDVKD. Trimming removed 7 bases from V and 6 bases from J; junction bases left unmatched: 7. This CDR3 reads CATSPGQRDEKLFF. The CDR3 coding sequence is TGTGCCACCAGCCCGGGACAGAGGGATGAAAAACTGTTTTTT.

This clonotype was recorded a few times. V and J are TRBV12-3 or TRBV12-4 and TRBJ1-2, with D tentatively TRBD1 (5 bases). The V gene lost 3 bases and the J gene lost 2 bases, with 10 bases spanning the gap. CDR3 length: 14 residues. The CDR3 spells CASSFRVGNYGYTF. CDR3 coding DNA: TGTGCCAGCAGTTTCAGGGTCGGCAACTATGGCTACACCTTC.

This chain connects TRBV2 to TRBJ1-5; D may be TRBD1 (5 bases). CDR1 is SNHLY and CDR2 is FYNNEI in the germline V gene. The CDR3 has 14 residues. V was pared by 3 bases and J by 6 bases, with 12 bases between. The CDR3 DNA reads as TGTGCCAGCAGTGACAGGGTTTCGACTCAGCCCCAGCATTTT. Its translation is CASSDRVSTQPQHF.

This sequence joins TRBV28 and TRBJ2-4, with D perhaps matching TRBD2 (6 bases). Germline CDR1 reads MDHEN; CDR2 reads SYDVKM. V gave up 2 bases and J gave up 8 bases, with 13 bases separating them. This CDR3 contains 14 residues. The CDR3 here is CASSLAGTAHIQYF. The CDR3 DNA follows: TGTGCCAGCAGTTTAGCGGGAACGGCGCACATTCAGTACTTC.

The chain carries TRBV7-2 and TRBJ1-2; 7 bases agree with TRBD1. V shed 2 bases, J shed 0 bases, and the junction held 9 bases outside the gene matches. The CDR3 is made up of 17 amino acids. Germline CDR1 is SGHTA and CDR2 is FQGNSA. Here the CDR3 reads CASSLTFARGANYGYTF. As DNA, the CDR3 is TGTGCCAGCAGCTTAACATTCGCCAGGGGGGCTAACTATGGCTACACCTTC.

This chain uses TRBV11-1 with TRBJ1-1, with 10 bases fitting TRBD1. After removal of 6 bases from V and 1 base from J, the junction contained 2 bases not matched to a gene. The CDR3 is 14 amino acids. CDR1 is SGHAT, CDR2 FQDESV, per germline (reference sequence). The CDR3 region is CASRWDRGNTEAFF. The CDR3 DNA is TGTGCCAGCAGATGGGACAGGGGGAACACTGAAGCTTTCTTT.

This chain links TRBV7-3 with TRBJ2-3; D is tentatively TRBD1 or TRBD2 (5 bases each). V lost 2 bases and J 4 bases, leaving 13 bases between the germline ends. The CDR3 has 15 residues. Germline V CDR1 and CDR2: SGHTA, FQGTGA. In nucleotides, the CDR3 is TGTGCCAGCAGCTTAGACGGGGCTATACCAGATACGCAGTATTTT. Residues: CASSLDGAIPDTQYF.

This clonotype was seen only a few times. The J gene is TRBJ2-5, the V gene TRBV4-3; D call uncertain. Trimming removed 4 bases from V and 6 bases from J, with 15 bases in between. This CDR3 has 14 residues. The germline CDR1 and CDR2 sequences are LGHNA and YSLEER. The CDR3 coding sequence is TGCGCCAGCAGCCCGAACGTTAGCCCCCAGACCCAGTACTTC. Translating it yields CASSPNVSPQTQYF.

The V call is TRBV25-1, the J call TRBJ2-1, with D unclear. CDR3 size: 13 residues. With 6 bases removed from V and 2 bases from J, the gap between germline ends came to 8 bases. Germline loops: CDR1 MGHDK, CDR2 SYGVNS. The DNA of the CDR3 is TGTGCCAGCAGGAGTTCGACCTACAATGAGCAGTTCTTC. Its translation: CASRSSTYNEQFF.

This rearrangement joins TRBV3-1 to TRBJ2-3; 7 nucleotides agree with TRBD2. This CDR3 has 16 amino acids. The germline CDR1 and CDR2 sequences are LGHDT and YNNKEL (reference sequence). The junction had 10 bases not matched to a gene; V was cut back by 5 bases and J by 2 bases. This chain's CDR3 is CASSETWGDYTDTQYF. The CDR3 nucleotides are TGTGCCAGCAGCGAGACTTGGGGGGACTACACAGATACGCAGTATTTT.

This clonotype was picked up a small number of times. The rearrangement uses TRBV7-9 and TRBJ2-1; D gene uncertain. The CDR3 covers 12 residues. Per germline, CDR1 SEHNR and CDR2 FQNEAQ (reference sequence). Between the trimmed V and J ends, which lost 5 bases and 5 bases, there was a span of 7 bases. CDR3 DNA sequence: TGTGCCAGCAGCCGGGTTAACAATGAGCAGTTCTTC. Its translation: CASSRVNNEQFF.

This chain joins TRBV25-1 and TRBJ2-5, with D tentatively TRBD1 (5 bases). The V gene lost 1 base and the J gene lost 12 bases, with 12 bases spanning the gap. The CDR3 totals 12 residues. CDR1 and CDR2 (germline): MGHDK, SYGVNS. The CDR3 loop reads CASSESLRVKYF. DNA for the CDR3: TGTGCCAGCAGTGAATCCCTCAGGGTTAAGTACTTC.